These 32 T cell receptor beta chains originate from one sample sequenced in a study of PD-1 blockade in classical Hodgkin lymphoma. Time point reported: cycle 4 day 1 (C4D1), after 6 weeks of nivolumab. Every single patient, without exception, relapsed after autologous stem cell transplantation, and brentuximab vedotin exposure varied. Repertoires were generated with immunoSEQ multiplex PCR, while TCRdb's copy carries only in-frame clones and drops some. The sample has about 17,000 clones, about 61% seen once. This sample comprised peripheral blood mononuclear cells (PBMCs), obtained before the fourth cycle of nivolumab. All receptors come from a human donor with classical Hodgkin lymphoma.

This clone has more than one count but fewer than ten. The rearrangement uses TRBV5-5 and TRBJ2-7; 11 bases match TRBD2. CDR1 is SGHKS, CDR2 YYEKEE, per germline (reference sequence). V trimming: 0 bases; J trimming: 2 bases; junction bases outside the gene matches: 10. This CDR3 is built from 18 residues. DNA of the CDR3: TGTGCCAGCAGCTTGGACCTACTACTAGCGGGAGTGACCTACGAGCAGTACTTC. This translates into CASSLDLLLAGVTYEQYF.

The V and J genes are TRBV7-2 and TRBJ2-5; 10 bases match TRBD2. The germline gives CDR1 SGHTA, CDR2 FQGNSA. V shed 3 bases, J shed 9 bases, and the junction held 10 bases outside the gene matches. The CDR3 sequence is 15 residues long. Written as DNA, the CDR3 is TGTGCCAGCAGCTTCCCACTAGCGGGAATCGGACCCCAGTACTTC. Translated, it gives CASSFPLAGIGPQYF.

CDR3 sequence reads: CASSPHDSRYEQYF. The CDR3 DNA sequence: TGTGCCAGCAGCCCCCATGACAGTAGGTACGAGCAGTACTTC. V and J are TRBV7-8 and TRBJ2-7, with D possibly being TRBD1 (5 bases). This CDR3 contains 14 residues. V lost 5 bases to trimming and J lost 4 bases, with 15 bases between them. Germline V gene data show CDR1 as SGHVS and CDR2 as FQNEAQ.

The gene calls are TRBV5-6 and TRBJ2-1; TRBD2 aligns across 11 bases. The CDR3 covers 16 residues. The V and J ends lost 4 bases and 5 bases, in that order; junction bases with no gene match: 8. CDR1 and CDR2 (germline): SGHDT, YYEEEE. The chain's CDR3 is CASSKIAGGINNEQFF. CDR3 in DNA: TGTGCCAGCAGCAAGATAGCGGGAGGGATCAACAATGAGCAGTTCTTC.

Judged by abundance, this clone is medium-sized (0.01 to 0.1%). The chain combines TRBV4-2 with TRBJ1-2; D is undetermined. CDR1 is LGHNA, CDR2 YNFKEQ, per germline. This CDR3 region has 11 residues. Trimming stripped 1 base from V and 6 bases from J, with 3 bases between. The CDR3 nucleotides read TGTGCCAGCAGCCAAGGGGATGGCTACACCTTC. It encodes CASSQGDGYTF.

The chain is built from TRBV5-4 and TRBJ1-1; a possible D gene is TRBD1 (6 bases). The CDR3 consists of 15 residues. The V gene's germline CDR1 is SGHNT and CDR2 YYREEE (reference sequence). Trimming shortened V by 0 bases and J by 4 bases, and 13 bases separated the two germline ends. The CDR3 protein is CASSLVGGSGTEAFF. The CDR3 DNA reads TGTGCCAGCAGCTTGGTCGGGGGCAGTGGCACTGAAGCTTTCTTT.

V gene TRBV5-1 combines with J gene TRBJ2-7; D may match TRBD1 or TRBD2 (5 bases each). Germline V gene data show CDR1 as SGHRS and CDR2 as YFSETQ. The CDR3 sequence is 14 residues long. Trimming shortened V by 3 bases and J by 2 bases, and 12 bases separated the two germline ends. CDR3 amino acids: CASSWDPGAYEQYF. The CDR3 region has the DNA TGCGCCAGCAGCTGGGACCCTGGGGCCTACGAGCAGTACTTC.

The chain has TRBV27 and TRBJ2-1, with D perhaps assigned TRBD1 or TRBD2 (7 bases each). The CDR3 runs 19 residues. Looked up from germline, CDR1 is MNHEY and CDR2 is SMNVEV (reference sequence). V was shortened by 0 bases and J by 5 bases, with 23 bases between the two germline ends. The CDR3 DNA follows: TGTGCCAGCAGTTTATCTCAGGGGGGGTCCCCATGGGGCCACAATGAGCAGTTCTTC. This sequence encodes CASSLSQGGSPWGHNEQFF.

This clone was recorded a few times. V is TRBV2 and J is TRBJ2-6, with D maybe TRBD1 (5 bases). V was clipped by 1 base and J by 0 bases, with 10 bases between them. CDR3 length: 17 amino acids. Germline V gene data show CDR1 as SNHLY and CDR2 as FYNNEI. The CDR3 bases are TGTGCCAGCAGTGAAGTTGGGGCTTACTCTGGGGCCAACGTCCTGACTTTC. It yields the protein CASSEVGAYSGANVLTF.

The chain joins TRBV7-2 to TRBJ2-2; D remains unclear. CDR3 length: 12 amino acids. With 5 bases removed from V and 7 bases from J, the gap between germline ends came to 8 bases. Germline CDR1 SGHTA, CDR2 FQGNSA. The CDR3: CASSKAGGELFF. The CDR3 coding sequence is TGTGCCAGCAGCAAAGCTGGCGGGGAGCTGTTTTTT.

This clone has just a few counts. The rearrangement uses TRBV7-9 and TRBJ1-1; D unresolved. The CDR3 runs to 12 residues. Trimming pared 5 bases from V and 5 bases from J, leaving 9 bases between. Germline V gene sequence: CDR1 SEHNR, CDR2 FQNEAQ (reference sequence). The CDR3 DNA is TGTGCCAGCAGCAAGATGGGGACTGAAGCTTTCTTT. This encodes CASSKMGTEAFF.

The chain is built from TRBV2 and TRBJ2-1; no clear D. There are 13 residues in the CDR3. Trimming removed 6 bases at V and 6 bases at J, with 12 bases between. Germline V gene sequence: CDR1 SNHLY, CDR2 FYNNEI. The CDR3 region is CASRVTTTNEQFF. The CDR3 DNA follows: TGTGCCAGCAGGGTAACTACTACCAATGAGCAGTTCTTC.

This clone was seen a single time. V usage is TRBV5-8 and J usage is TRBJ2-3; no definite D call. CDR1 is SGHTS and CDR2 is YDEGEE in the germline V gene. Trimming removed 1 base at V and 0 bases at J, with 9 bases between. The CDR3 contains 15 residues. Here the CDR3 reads CASSLYQDSTDTQYF. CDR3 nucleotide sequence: TGTGCCAGCAGCTTGTACCAGGATAGCACAGATACGCAGTATTTT.

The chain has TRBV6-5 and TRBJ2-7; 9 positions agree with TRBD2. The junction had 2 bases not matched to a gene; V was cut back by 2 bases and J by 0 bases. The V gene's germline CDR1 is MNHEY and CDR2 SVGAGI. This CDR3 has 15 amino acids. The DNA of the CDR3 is TGTGCCAGCAGTTACGGACTAGCGAACTCCTACGAGCAGTACTTC. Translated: CASSYGLANSYEQYF.

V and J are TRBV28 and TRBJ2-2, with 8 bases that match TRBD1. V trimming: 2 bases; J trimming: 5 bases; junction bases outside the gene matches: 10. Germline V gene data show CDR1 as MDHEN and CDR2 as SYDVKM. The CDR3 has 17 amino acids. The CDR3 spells CASSLRVRGPGTGELFF. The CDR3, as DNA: TGTGCCAGCAGTTTAAGGGTCAGGGGGCCGGGGACCGGGGAGCTGTTTTTT.

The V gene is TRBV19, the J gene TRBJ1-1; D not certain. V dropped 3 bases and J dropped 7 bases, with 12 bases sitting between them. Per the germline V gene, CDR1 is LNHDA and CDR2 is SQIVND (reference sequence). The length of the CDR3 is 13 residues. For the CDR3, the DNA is TGTGCCAGTAGTATCCAAGCTATACATGAAGCTTTCTTT. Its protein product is CASSIQAIHEAFF.

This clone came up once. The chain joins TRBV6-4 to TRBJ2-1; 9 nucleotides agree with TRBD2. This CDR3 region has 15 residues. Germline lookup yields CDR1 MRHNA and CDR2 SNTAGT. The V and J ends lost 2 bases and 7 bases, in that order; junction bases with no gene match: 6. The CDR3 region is CASSDGPGLANEQFF. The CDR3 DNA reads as TGTGCCAGCAGTGACGGTCCGGGACTAGCTAATGAGCAGTTCTTC.

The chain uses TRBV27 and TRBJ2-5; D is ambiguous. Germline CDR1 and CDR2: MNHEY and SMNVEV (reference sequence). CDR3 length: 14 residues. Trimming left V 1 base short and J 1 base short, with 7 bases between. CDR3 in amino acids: CASSLFAAQETQYF. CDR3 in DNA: TGTGCCAGCAGTTTATTTGCAGCCCAAGAGACCCAGTACTTC.

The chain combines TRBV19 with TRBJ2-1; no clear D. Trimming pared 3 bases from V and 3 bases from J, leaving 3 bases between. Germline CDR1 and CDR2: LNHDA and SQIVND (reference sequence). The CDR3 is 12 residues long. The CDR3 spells CASSMVYNEQFF. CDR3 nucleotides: TGTGCCAGTAGTATGGTCTACAATGAGCAGTTCTTC.

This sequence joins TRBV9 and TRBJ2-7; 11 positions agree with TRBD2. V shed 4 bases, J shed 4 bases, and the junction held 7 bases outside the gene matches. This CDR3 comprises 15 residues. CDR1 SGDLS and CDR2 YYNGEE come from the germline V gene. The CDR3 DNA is TGTGCCAGCAGCATCCAGACTAGCGGGATGTACGAGCAGTACTTC. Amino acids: CASSIQTSGMYEQYF.

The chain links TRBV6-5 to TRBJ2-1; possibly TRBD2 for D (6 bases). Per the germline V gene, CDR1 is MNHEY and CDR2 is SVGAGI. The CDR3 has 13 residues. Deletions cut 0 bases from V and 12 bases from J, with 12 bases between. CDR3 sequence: CASSYSWRDGQFF. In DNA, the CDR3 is TGTGCCAGCAGTTACTCCTGGCGGGACGGGCAGTTCTTC.

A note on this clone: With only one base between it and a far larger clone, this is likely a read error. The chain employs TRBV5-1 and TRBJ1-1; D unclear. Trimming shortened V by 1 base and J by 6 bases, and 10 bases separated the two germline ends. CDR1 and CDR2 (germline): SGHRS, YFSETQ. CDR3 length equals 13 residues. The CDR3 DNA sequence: TGCGCCAGCAGCTTGACAGACAACGCTGAAGCTTTCTTT. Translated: CASSLTDNAEAFF.

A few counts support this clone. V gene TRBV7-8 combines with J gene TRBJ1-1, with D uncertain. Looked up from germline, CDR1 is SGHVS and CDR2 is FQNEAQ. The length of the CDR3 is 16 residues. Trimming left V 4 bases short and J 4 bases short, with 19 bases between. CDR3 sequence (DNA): TGTGCCAGCAGCTCCCAGGCCAGCCCTTCGGGCACTGAAGCTTTCTTT. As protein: CASSSQASPSGTEAFF.

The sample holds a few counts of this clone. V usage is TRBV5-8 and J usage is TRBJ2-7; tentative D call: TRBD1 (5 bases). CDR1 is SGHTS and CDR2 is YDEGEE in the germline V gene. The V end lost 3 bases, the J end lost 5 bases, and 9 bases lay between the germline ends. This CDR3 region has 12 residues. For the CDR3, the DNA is TGTGCCAGCAGCTCAGGGCTTAACGAGCAGTACTTC. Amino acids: CASSSGLNEQYF.

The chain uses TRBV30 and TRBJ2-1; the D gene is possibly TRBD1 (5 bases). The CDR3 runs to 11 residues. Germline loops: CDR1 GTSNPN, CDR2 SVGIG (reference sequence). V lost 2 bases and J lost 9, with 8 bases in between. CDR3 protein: CAWSTGPEQFF. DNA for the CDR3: TGTGCCTGGAGTACAGGCCCTGAGCAGTTCTTC.

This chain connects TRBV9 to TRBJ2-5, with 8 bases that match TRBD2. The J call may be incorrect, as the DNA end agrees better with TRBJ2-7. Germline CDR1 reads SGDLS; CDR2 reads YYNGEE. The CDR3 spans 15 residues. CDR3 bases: TGTGCCAGCAGCGTTTCTAGCGGGCTTCCCTACGAGCAGTACTTC. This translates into CASSVSSGLPYEQYF.

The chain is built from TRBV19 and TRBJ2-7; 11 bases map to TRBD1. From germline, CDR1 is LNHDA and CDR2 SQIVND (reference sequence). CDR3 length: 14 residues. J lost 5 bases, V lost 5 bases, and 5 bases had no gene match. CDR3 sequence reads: CASSPGQGVNEQYF. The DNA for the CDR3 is TGTGCCAGTAGTCCGGGACAGGGGGTGAACGAGCAGTACTTC.

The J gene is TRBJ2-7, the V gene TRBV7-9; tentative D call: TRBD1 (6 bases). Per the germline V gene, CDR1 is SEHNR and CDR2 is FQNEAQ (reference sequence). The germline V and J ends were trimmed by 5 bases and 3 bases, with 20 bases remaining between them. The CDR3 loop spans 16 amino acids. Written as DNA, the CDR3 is TGTGCCAGCAGCCCCGCCGACAGGTTGCCGGGCTACGAGCAGTACTTC. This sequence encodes CASSPADRLPGYEQYF.

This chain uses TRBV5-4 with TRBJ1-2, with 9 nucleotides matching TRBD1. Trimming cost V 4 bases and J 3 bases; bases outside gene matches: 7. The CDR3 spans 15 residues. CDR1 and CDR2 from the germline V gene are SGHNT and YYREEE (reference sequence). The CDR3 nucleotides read TGTGCCAGCAGCACGGGACAGGGACGTGACTATGGCTACACCTTC. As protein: CASSTGQGRDYGYTF.

This chain's CDR3 is CASSLVAATDTQYF. CDR3 bases: TGTGCCAGCAGCTTGGTTGCGGCCACAGATACGCAGTATTTT. This chain uses TRBV5-5 with TRBJ2-3; D remains ambiguous. Trimming took off 0 bases at V and 2 bases at J, with 7 bases between the two ends. This CDR3 region has 14 residues. The germline V gene has CDR1 SGHKS and CDR2 YYEKEE (reference sequence).

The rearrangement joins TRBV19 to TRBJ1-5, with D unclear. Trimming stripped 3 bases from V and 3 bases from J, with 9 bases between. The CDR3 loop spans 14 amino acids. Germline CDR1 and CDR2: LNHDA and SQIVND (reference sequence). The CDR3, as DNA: TGTGCCAGTAGTATTTGGGGTTACAATCAGCCCCAGCATTTT. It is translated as CASSIWGYNQPQHF.

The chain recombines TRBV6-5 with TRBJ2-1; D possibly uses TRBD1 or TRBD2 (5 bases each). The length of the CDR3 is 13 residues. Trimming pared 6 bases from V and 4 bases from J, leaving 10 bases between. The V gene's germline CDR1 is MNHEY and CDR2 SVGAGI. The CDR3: CASSSGAYNEQFF. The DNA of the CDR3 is TGTGCCAGCAGCTCCGGGGCATACAATGAGCAGTTCTTC.